These 17 T cell receptor beta chains originate from one sample sequenced in a study of blood T cell repertoires in COVID-19. The assay was immunoSEQ multiplex PCR, and TCRdb's table has in-frame clones only and misses some. The table shows 300,000 to 450,000 clones, with 85% occurring only once. The sample comprised peripheral blood. These receptor sequences come from a woman in her late teens or twenties with acute or convalescent COVID-19.

This clone was picked up one time. The chain combines TRBV5-4 with TRBJ2-5, with D possibly being TRBD1 (6 bases). The CDR3 spans 16 residues. V lost 3 bases to trimming and J lost 3 bases, with 18 bases between them. CDR1 is SGHNT, CDR2 YYREEE, per germline (reference sequence). CDR3 protein: CASSSSRDTVEETQYF. In nucleotides, the CDR3 is TGTGCCAGCAGCTCTTCCCGGGACACGGTAGAAGAGACCCAGTACTTC.

The rearrangement joins TRBV6-2 or TRBV6-3 to TRBJ1-3; D is undetermined. Per germline, CDR1 MNHEY and CDR2 SVGEGT. The CDR3 runs to 15 residues. The germline V and J ends were trimmed by 2 bases and 0 bases, with 8 bases remaining between them. This CDR3 is CASSYGEYSGNTIYF. CDR3 nucleotides: TGTGCCAGCAGTTACGGAGAGTACTCTGGAAACACCATATATTTT.

The CDR3 bases are TGCGCCAGCAGCCAAGAACCAGACGGGGGAAATCAGCCCCAGCATTTT. Protein sequence: CASSQEPDGGNQPQHF. The chain has TRBV4-1 and TRBJ1-5, with D tentatively TRBD1 (5 bases). Germline V gene sequence: CDR1 MGHRA, CDR2 YSYEKL. Trimming removed 0 bases at V and 4 bases at J, with 13 bases between. This CDR3 region has 16 residues.

The chain joins TRBV9 to TRBJ2-7; 7 nucleotides line up with TRBD2. CDR3 length: 14 residues. The V gene end was trimmed by 2 bases and the J gene end by 5 bases; junction bases not matched to a gene: 7. CDR1 is SGDLS, CDR2 YYNGEE, per germline. CDR3 sequence: CASSVGGRADEQYF. CDR3 sequence (DNA): TGTGCCAGCAGCGTGGGAGGGAGGGCCGACGAGCAGTACTTC.

This chain uses TRBV27 with TRBJ1-3; TRBD1 agrees at 7 bases. V was clipped by 2 bases and J by 2 bases; unmatched bases: 9. The germline V gene encodes CDR1 MNHEY and CDR2 SMNVEV (reference sequence). The CDR3 spans 17 residues. For the CDR3, the DNA is TGTGCCAGCAGTTTAACGGGGACAGAGCCCACTGGAAACACCATATATTTT. Translation: CASSLTGTEPTGNTIYF.

A few counts support this clone. The chain uses TRBV15 and TRBJ2-7, with 7 bases fitting TRBD1. Per germline, CDR1 LNHNV and CDR2 YYDKDF (reference sequence). Trimming cost V 6 bases and J 6 bases; bases outside gene matches: 14. This CDR3 is 15 amino acids long. The CDR3 loop reads CATRNPATGSSEQYF. The CDR3 DNA is TGTGCCACCAGAAATCCGGCGACAGGGAGTTCCGAGCAGTACTTC.

This chain connects TRBV9 to TRBJ1-1, with D hard to call. The germline gives CDR1 SGDLS, CDR2 YYNGEE. CDR3 size: 13 residues. V was clipped by 0 bases and J by 10 bases, with 13 bases between them. CDR3 sequence reads: CASSVGQDEGAFF. DNA of the CDR3: TGTGCCAGCAGCGTAGGCCAGGATGAGGGAGCTTTCTTT.

On this clone: Just one base apart from a much larger clone, this may be a read error. The V gene is TRBV5-4, the J gene TRBJ1-2; 8 bases align to TRBD1. CDR1 is SGHNT and CDR2 is YYREEE in the germline V gene (reference sequence). The trim removed 0 bases at V and 6 bases at J, leaving 1 base unmatched. This CDR3 comprises 13 residues. CDR3 protein: CASSLATGDGYTF. In DNA, the CDR3 is TGTGCCAGCAGCTTGGCGACAGGGGATGGCTACACCTTC.

The chain has TRBV6-6 and TRBJ1-1, with 7 bases identical to TRBD1. The CDR3 loop spans 14 amino acids. Trimming cost V 2 bases and J 4 bases; bases outside gene matches: 4. Germline-derived CDR1 and CDR2 are MNHNY and SVGAGI (reference sequence). CDR3 in amino acids: CASSYVAGGTEAFF. The CDR3 DNA follows: TGTGCCAGCAGTTACGTGGCAGGGGGCACTGAAGCTTTCTTT.

CDR3 protein: CASSLYPGGITEAFF. For the CDR3, the DNA is TGTGCCAGCAGCTTGTATCCAGGGGGCATCACTGAAGCTTTCTTT. The rearrangement links TRBV5-6 to TRBJ1-1, with 8 nucleotides matching TRBD1. Germline V gene data show CDR1 as SGHDT and CDR2 as YYEEEE. The CDR3 runs 15 residues. Unmatched junction bases numbered 6, after V lost 1 base and J lost 4 bases.

The genes are TRBV19 and TRBJ1-2, with 8 bases aligning to TRBD1. The CDR3 totals 14 residues. Unmatched junction bases numbered 8, after V lost 7 bases and J lost 4 bases. Germline assignment: CDR1 LNHDA and CDR2 SQIVND (reference sequence). CDR3 coding DNA: TGTGCCAGTACCCGGACAGGGTTTCTCTATGGCTACACCTTC. This gives the protein CASTRTGFLYGYTF.

This sequence joins TRBV6-5 and TRBJ1-2; maybe TRBD1 (6 bases). Germline CDR1 reads MNHEY; CDR2 reads SVGAGI. V gave up 6 bases and J gave up 1 base, with 15 bases separating them. The CDR3 extends over 15 amino acids. CDR3 nucleotide sequence: TGTGCCAGCAGACCGTCCAGGGGATTTAACTATGGCTACACCTTC. Translated, it gives CASRPSRGFNYGYTF.

This rearrangement joins TRBV24-1 to TRBJ1-5; D is perhaps TRBD1 (5 bases). The germline V and J ends were trimmed by 4 bases and 11 bases, with 8 bases remaining between them. The CDR3 runs 11 residues. Per germline, CDR1 KGHDR and CDR2 SFDVKD. DNA of the CDR3: TGTGCCACCAGTGAAGCAGGGACCCAGCATTTT. This sequence encodes CATSEAGTQHF.

This CDR3 is CASSLYLAQAGTEAFF. The CDR3 DNA reads as TGCGCCAGCAGCTTGTATTTAGCGCAGGCGGGCACTGAAGCTTTCTTT. The rearrangement joins TRBV5-1 to TRBJ1-1; D remains unclear. V gave up 1 base and J gave up 4 bases, with 17 bases separating them. Per the germline V gene, CDR1 is SGHRS and CDR2 is YFSETQ. CDR3 length: 16 residues. The complete variable domain, with remaining parts taken from reference TRBV5-1 and TRBJ1-1, reads KAGVTQTPRYLIKTRGQQVTLSCSPISGHRSVSWYQQTPGQGLQFLFEYFSETQRNKGNFPGRFSGRQFSNSRSEMNVSTLELGDSALYLCASSLYLAQAGTEAFFGQGTRLTVV.

This clone appeared once. V and J are TRBV6-4 and TRBJ2-2; 7 bases are a match to TRBD1. This CDR3 has 14 residues. Germline CDR1 is MRHNA and CDR2 is SNTAGT. The V and J ends lost 6 bases and 2 bases, in that order; junction bases with no gene match: 3. CDR3 region: CASRGQSNTGELFF. The CDR3, as DNA: TGTGCCAGCAGGGGACAGTCCAACACCGGGGAGCTGTTTTTT.

The chain couples TRBV10-2 to TRBJ1-2; a possible D gene is TRBD1 (6 bases). Trimming removed 3 bases from V and 6 bases from J, with 8 bases in between. The CDR3 runs to 12 residues. Per germline, CDR1 WSHSY and CDR2 SAAADI. For the CDR3, the DNA is TGCGCCAGCAGTGATGGGGGCGATGGCTACACCTTC. Protein product: CASSDGGDGYTF.

V is TRBV27 and J is TRBJ1-5; D is undetermined. V lost 3 bases to trimming and J lost 4 bases, with 10 bases between them. The CDR3 has 14 residues. The germline V gene encodes CDR1 MNHEY and CDR2 SMNVEV (reference sequence). The CDR3 DNA follows: TGTGCCAGCAGTTTGGTTACCGGGAATCAGCCCCAGCATTTT. Encoded protein: CASSLVTGNQPQHF.